This section outlines one TCR beta chain sequence together with its context. The V end lost 2 bases, the J end lost 10 bases, and 8 bases lay between the germline ends. The CDR3 extends over 11 amino acids. CDR1 and CDR2 (germline): SNHLY, FYNNEI. Only in-frame clones appear in the TCRdb table, and some are missing; sequencing was by immunoSEQ multiplex PCR. The profile shows about 170,000 clones, approximately 92% of them singletons. This sample is drawn from a study of control samples from healthy donors and cancer patients. The V gene is TRBV2, the J gene TRBJ1-1; D is ambiguous. The origin of this receptor is a woman aged 40 to 50 in good health. The sequencing sample was made of blood. The CDR3 sequence is CASSERLGAFF. The CDR3 DNA follows: TGTGCCAGCAGTGAAAGGTTAGGAGCTTTCTTT.